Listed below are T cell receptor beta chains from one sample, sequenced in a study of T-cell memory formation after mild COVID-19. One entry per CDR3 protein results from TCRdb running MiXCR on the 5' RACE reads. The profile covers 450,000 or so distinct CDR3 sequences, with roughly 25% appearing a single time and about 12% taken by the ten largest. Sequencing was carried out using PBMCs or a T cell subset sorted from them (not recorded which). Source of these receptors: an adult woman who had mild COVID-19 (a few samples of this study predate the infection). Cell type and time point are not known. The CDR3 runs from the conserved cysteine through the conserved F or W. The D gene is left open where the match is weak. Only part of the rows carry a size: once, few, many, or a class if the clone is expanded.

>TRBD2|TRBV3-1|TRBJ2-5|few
CASSQIGTSGPQETQYF
TGTGCCAGCAGCCAAATCGGGACTAGCGGGCCTCAAGAGACCCAGTACTTC
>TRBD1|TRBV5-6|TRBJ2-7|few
CASSRDRGEYEQYF
TGTGCCAGCAGCAGGGACAGGGGAGAGTACGAGCAGTACTTC
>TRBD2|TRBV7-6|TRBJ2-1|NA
CASSSVAGDYNEQFF
TGTGCCAGCAGCTCAGTAGCGGGGGACTACAATGAGCAGTTCTTC
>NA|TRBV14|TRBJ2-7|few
CASSAGREQYF
TGTGCCAGCAGCGCAGGAAGAGAGCAGTACTTC
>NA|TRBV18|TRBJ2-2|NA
CASSPISPRGWNTGELFF
TGTGCCAGCTCACCGATATCTCCTAGGGGATGGAACACCGGGGAGCTGTTTTTT
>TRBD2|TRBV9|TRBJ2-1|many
CASSVDPPGGLYNEQFF
TGTGCCAGCAGCGTAGATCCCCCGGGAGGCCTCTACAATGAGCAGTTCTTC
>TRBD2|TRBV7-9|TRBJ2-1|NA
CASSLGRGVNEQFF
TGTGCCAGCAGCTTAGGGCGGGGGGTCAATGAGCAGTTCTTC
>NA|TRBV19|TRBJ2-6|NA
CASSFDQGSGANVLTF
TGTGCCAGTAGTTTCGATCAGGGGTCTGGGGCCAACGTCCTGACTTTC
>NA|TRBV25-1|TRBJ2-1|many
CASSESSRRPSSYNEQFF
TGTGCCAGCAGTGAATCTTCACGGAGGCCCAGCTCCTACAATGAGCAGTTCTTC
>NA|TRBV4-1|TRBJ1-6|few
CASKSGREWHSPLHF
TGCGCCAGCAAGTCTGGGCGTGAATGGCATTCACCCCTCCACTTT
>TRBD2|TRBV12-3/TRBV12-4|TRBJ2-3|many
CASSLIAGAPDTQYF
TGTGCCAGCAGTTTAATAGCGGGAGCCCCAGATACGCAGTATTTT